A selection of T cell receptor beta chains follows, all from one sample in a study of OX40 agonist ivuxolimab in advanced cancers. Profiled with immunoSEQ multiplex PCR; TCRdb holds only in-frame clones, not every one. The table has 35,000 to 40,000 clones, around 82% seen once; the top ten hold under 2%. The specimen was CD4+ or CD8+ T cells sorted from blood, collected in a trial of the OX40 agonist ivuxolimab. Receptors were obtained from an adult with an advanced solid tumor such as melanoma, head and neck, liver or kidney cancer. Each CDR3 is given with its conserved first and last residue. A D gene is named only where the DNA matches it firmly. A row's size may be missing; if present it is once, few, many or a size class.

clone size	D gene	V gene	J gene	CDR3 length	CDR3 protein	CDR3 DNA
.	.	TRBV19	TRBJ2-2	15	CASSFSSQGSGELFF	TGTGCCAGTAGTTTTTCCTCGCAGGGGTCCGGGGAGCTGTTTTTT
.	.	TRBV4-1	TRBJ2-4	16	CASSQAPGGGQNIQYF	TGCGCCAGCAGCCAAGCGCCTGGGGGAGGTCAAAACATTCAGTACTTC
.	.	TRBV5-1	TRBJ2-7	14	CASSLAGVAYEQYF	TGCGCCAGCAGCTTGGCAGGGGTCGCCTACGAGCAGTACTTC
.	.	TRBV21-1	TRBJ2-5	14	CASSRARAWETQYF	TGTGCCAGCAGCAGGGCGAGGGCCTGGGAGACCCAGTACTTC
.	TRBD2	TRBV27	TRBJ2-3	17	CASSFSSSGRSTDTQYF	TGTGCCAGCAGTTTCTCTTCTAGCGGGAGAAGCACAGATACGCAGTATTTT
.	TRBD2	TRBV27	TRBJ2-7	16	CASSFRTSGRTYEQYF	TGTGCCAGCAGTTTCCGCACTAGCGGGAGGACCTACGAGCAGTACTTC
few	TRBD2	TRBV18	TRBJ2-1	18	CASSPRGLAGGPYNEQFF	TGTGCCAGCTCACCACGGGGGCTAGCGGGGGGACCCTACAATGAGCAGTTCTTC
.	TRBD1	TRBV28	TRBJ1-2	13	CASLEGTVYGYTF	TGTGCCAGCCTAGAAGGGACAGTCTATGGCTACACCTTC
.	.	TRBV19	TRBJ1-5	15	CASRPGLNSNQPQHF	TGTGCCAGTAGACCGGGGCTTAATAGCAATCAGCCCCAGCATTTT
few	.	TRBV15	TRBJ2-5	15	CATRTGARDRETQYF	TGTGCCACCAGAACGGGGGCGAGGGATAGAGAGACCCAGTACTTC
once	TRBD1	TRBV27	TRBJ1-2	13	CASSYRGDYGYTF	TGTGCCAGCAGCTACAGGGGGGACTATGGCTACACCTTC
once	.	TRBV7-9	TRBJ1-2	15	CASTLTGFRDYGYTF	TGTGCCAGCACCTTAACAGGGTTTCGGGACTATGGCTACACCTTC
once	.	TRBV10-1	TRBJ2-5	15	CASSDRGAPQEAQYF	TGCGCCAGCAGTGACAGGGGTGCCCCCCAAGAGGCCCAGTACTTC
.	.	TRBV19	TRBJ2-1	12	CASGALRGEQFF	TGTGCCAGTGGGGCCCTCCGGGGTGAGCAGTTCTTC
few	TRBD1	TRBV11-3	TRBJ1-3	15	CASSPGQGPGNTIYF	TGTGCCAGCAGCCCTGGACAGGGGCCCGGAAACACCATATATTTT
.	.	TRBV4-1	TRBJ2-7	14	CASSQPKDRTKQYF	TGCGCCAGCAGCCAACCAAAAGACAGGACTAAGCAGTACTTC
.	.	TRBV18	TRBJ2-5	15	CASSPFVTGQETQYF	TGTGCCAGCTCACCATTTGTGACGGGGCAAGAGACCCAGTACTTC
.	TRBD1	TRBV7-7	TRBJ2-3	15	CASSLEDGTGYTQYF	TGTGCTAGCAGCTTAGAGGACGGGACAGGGTATACGCAGTATTTT
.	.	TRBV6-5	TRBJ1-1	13	CASSYEGNTEAFF	TGTGCCAGCAGTTATGAGGGGAACACTGAAGCTTTCTTT
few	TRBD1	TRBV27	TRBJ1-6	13	CASSLDRDSPLHF	TGTGCCAGCAGTTTAGACAGGGATTCACCCCTCCACTTT
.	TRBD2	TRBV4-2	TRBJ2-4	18	CASSHWTSGELAKNIQYF	TGTGCCAGCAGCCATTGGACTAGCGGGGAGCTAGCCAAAAACATTCAGTACTTC
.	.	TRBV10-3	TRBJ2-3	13	CAIGGAKRDTQYF	TGTGCCATCGGGGGGGCCAAAAGGGATACGCAGTATTTT
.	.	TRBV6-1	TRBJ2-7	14	CASSRQQGDYEQYF	TGTGCCAGCAGTAGACAGCAGGGAGACTACGAGCAGTACTTC
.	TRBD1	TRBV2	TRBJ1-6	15	CASRGQGGNNSPLHF	TGTGCCAGCAGGGGACAGGGGGGCAATAATTCACCCCTCCACTTT
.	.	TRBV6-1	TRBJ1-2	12	CASTRTDTGYTF	TGTGCCAGCACTCGTACCGATACCGGCTACACCTTC
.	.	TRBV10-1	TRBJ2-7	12	CAIRGEGYEQYF	TGCGCCATCAGGGGTGAGGGCTACGAGCAGTACTTC
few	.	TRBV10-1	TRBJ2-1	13	CASSAELYNEQFF	TGCGCCAGCAGTGCTGAGCTGTACAATGAGCAGTTCTTC
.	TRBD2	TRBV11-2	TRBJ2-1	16	CASSQSPTSGYNEQFF	TGTGCCAGCAGCCAAAGCCCGACTAGCGGGTACAATGAGCAGTTCTTC
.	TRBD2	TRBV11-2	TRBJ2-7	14	CASSVASGGAVQYF	TGTGCCAGCAGCGTGGCTAGCGGGGGGGCGGTGCAGTACTTC
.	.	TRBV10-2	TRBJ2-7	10	CATGPYEQYF	TGCGCCACGGGACCATACGAGCAGTACTTC
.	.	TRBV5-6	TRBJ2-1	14	CASSMGLDYNEQFF	TGTGCCAGCAGCATGGGACTCGACTACAATGAGCAGTTCTTC
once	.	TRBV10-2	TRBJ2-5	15	CASSVSGVSQETQYF	TGCGCCAGCAGCGTCTCGGGGGTGTCCCAAGAGACCCAGTACTTC
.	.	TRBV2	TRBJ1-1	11	CASAGFREAFF	TGTGCGAGCGCAGGTTTTCGTGAAGCTTTCTTT
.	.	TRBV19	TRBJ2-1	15	CASSGRGGLRTEQFF	TGTGCCAGTAGTGGAAGGGGGGGCCTAAGGACTGAGCAGTTCTTC
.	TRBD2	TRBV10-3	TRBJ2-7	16	CAIDWTSGENSYEQYF	TGTGCCATCGACTGGACTAGCGGGGAAAACTCCTACGAGCAGTACTTC
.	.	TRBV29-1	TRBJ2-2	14	CSVAEPTPTGELFF	TGCAGCGTTGCCGAACCTACTCCGACCGGGGAGCTGTTTTTT
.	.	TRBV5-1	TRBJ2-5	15	CASSLGARVQETQYF	TGCGCCAGCAGCTTGGGAGCCCGGGTCCAAGAGACCCAGTACTTC
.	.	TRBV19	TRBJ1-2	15	CASSIGGHGDYGYTF	TGTGCCAGTAGTATAGGGGGGCACGGGGACTATGGCTACACCTTC
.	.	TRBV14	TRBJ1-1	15	CASSQDQGWNTEAFF	TGTGCCAGCAGCCAAGACCAGGGGTGGAACACTGAAGCTTTCTTT
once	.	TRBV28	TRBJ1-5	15	CASRGGVTRNQPQHF	TGTGCCAGCAGGGGAGGGGTTACTCGCAATCAGCCCCAGCATTTT
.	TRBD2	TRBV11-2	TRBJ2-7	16	CASSSWTSGGQYEQYF	TGTGCCAGCAGCTCCTGGACTAGCGGGGGCCAATACGAGCAGTACTTC
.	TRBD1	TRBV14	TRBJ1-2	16	CASSQPGQGGGRGYTF	TGTGCCAGCAGCCAACCCGGACAGGGAGGAGGAAGAGGCTACACCTTC
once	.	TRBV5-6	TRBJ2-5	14	CASSFGQRRETQYF	TGTGCCAGCAGCTTCGGGCAGAGACGAGAGACCCAGTACTTC
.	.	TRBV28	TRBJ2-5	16	CASSLGGGMYQETQYF	TGTGCCAGCAGTTTGGGGGGCGGGATGTACCAAGAGACCCAGTACTTC
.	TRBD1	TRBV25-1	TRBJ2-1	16	CASSEWGGQGRNEQFF	TGTGCCAGCAGTGAATGGGGCGGACAGGGCCGTAATGAGCAGTTCTTC
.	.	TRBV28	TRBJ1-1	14	CASSFSSGYTEAFF	TGTGCCAGCAGTTTCAGTAGTGGCTATACGGAAGCTTTCTTT
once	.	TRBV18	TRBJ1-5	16	CASSPLTVGGNQPQHF	TGTGCCAGCTCACCACTGACAGTTGGGGGCAATCAGCCCCAGCATTTT
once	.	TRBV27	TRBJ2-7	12	CASSFLRDEQYF	TGTGCCAGCAGTTTCCTCCGGGACGAGCAGTACTTC
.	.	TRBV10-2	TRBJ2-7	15	CASTDLRDRTYEQYF	TGCGCCAGCACGGATCTCCGAGACAGAACCTACGAGCAGTACTTC
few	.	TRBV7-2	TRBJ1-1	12	CASSFLIGEAFF	TGTGCCAGCAGCTTCTTAATAGGCGAAGCTTTCTTT
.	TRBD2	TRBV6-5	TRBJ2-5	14	CASRVWTSEETQYF	TGTGCCAGCAGAGTGTGGACTAGCGAAGAGACCCAGTACTTC
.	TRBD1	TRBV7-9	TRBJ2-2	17	CASSLARTGRNTGELFF	TGTGCCAGCAGCTTAGCCAGGACAGGGAGGAACACCGGGGAGCTGTTTTTT
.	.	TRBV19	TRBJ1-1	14	CASRGGEANTEAFF	TGTGCCAGTAGGGGCGGAGAAGCGAACACTGAAGCTTTCTTT
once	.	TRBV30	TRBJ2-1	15	CAWSRPGPTPWEQFF	TGTGCCTGGAGCCGCCCCGGCCCAACACCCTGGGAGCAGTTCTTC
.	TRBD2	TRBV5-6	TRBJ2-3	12	CASSRTRHTQYF	TGTGCCAGCAGCCGGACTAGACATACGCAGTATTTT
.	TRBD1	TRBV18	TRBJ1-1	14	CASSLSGGQLEAFF	TGTGCCAGCTCACTATCTGGGGGACAGCTTGAAGCTTTCTTT
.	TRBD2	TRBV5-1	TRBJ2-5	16	CASRWTSGGALETQYF	TGCGCCAGCAGGTGGACTAGCGGGGGGGCCTTGGAGACCCAGTACTTC